The entry below describes one T cell receptor beta chain. This sample was taken from a study of blood T cell repertoires in COVID-19. Original processing notes: Estimation of nucleated cell counts was performed using reference gene primer amplification. The table came from immunoSEQ multiplex PCR; TCRdb's copy has only in-frame clones and leaves some out. Clone size and V and J calls were adopted from that table, with D and trimming inferred from the DNA. The top ten clones hold about 1.5% of a sample with about 58,000 clones, around 89% of them seen once. CDR1 and CDR2 (germline): SGHVS, FQNEAQ. The CDR3 is 16 residues long. Trimming removed 1 base from V and 6 bases from J, with 15 bases in between.

The sequence came from a man between 60 and 75 years old with acute or convalescent COVID-19. This chain joins TRBV7-8 and TRBJ2-2; tentatively, D is TRBD2 (5 bases). Sequenced sample: peripheral blood. The CDR3 region is CASSLVLNSGSGELFF. As DNA, the CDR3 is TGTGCCAGCAGCTTAGTGCTTAACAGCGGCTCCGGGGAGCTGTTTTTT.